One and the same sample provided the 13 T cell receptor beta chains below, sequenced in a study of neurological immune-mediated disorders. TCRdb itself ran the 5' RACE reads through MiXCR, one entry per CDR3 protein. Here the sample spans approximately 49,000 distinct CDR3 sequences, approximately 11% being singletons. Time point of the sample: longitudinal time-point 1 (baseline). What was sequenced was PBMCs. These receptors all come from a woman aged 35 to 49 in good health.

Ten or more counts support this clonotype. CDR3 amino acids: CASSFPLRPEQYF. CDR3 DNA: TGTGCCAGCAGCTTCCCTCTTCGCCCCGAGCAGTACTTC. The chain carries TRBV11-2 and TRBJ2-7; D is unresolved. Germline V CDR1 and CDR2: SGHAT, FQNNGV. The CDR3 sequence is 13 residues long. Deletions cut 3 bases from V and 6 bases from J, with 12 bases between.

This clonotype was observed many times. The V and J genes are TRBV2 and TRBJ1-3; 9 bases are a match to TRBD1. The germline V gene has CDR1 SNHLY and CDR2 FYNNEI. The CDR3 consists of 21 residues. V was pared by 5 bases and J by 7 bases, with 27 bases of the junction left unmatched. The chain's CDR3 is CASSQTDGDLWGQGVRNTIYF. CDR3 coding DNA: TGTGCCAGCAGTCAAACGGACGGCGATCTTTGGGGACAGGGTGTGCGGAACACCATATATTTT.

The chain has TRBV25-1 and TRBJ2-1, with D possibly TRBD1 on 6 matching bases. V was shortened by 6 bases and J by 6 bases, with 18 bases between the two germline ends. Germline V CDR1 and CDR2: MGHDK, SYGVNS. This CDR3 is built from 15 residues. The CDR3: CASRENREWANEQFF. DNA of the CDR3: TGTGCCAGCAGAGAAAACAGGGAGTGGGCCAATGAGCAGTTCTTC.

To note about this clonotype: Given a much more abundant clone one base away, this may be a read error. This chain joins TRBV15 and TRBJ2-1, with D perhaps TRBD1 (5 bases). Germline V gene data show CDR1 as LNHNV and CDR2 as YYDKDF (reference sequence). This CDR3 is 11 amino acids long. V gave up 5 bases and J gave up 12 bases, with 11 bases separating them. Written as DNA, the CDR3 is TGTGCCACCAGCTCCCAGGGATTGCAGTTCTTC. Its translation: CATSSQGLQFF.

The sample holds many counts of this clonotype. The J gene is TRBJ2-7, the V gene TRBV15; TRBD1 might be the D (6 bases). The CDR3 runs to 15 residues. The germline V gene has CDR1 LNHNV and CDR2 YYDKDF (reference sequence). V lost 4 bases to trimming and J lost 4 bases, with 17 bases between them. The CDR3 reads CATSTGDRFLYEQYF. The DNA for the CDR3 is TGTGCCACCAGCACCGGTGACAGGTTCCTTTACGAGCAGTACTTC.

This clonotype qualifies as medium-sized (0.01 to 0.1%). This chain connects TRBV12-3 or TRBV12-4 to TRBJ2-7; 7 bases line up with TRBD1. This CDR3 has 13 amino acids. The trim removed 2 bases at V and 5 bases at J, leaving 3 bases unmatched. The CDR3 loop reads CASSLPTGHEQYF. The CDR3 coding sequence is TGTGCCAGCAGTTTACCGACAGGGCACGAGCAGTACTTC.

This clonotype was detected a few times. This chain joins TRBV18 and TRBJ2-7; 7 nucleotides agree with TRBD1. The CDR3 consists of 14 residues. In germline, CDR1 is KGHSH, CDR2 LQKENI. Losses at the gene ends were 2 bases for V and 5 bases for J; bases not matched to a gene: 6. This chain's CDR3 is CASSPRTGYDEQYF. CDR3 DNA: TGTGCCAGCTCACCAAGGACAGGATATGACGAGCAGTACTTC. The variable domain in full, with the rest retrieved from reference TRBV18 and TRBJ2-7, is NAGVMQNPRHLVRRRGQEARLRCSPMKGHSHVYWYRQLPEEGLKFMVYLQKENIIDESGMPKERFSAEFPKEGPSILRIQQVVRGDSAAYFCASSPRTGYDEQYFGPGTRLTVT.

The rearrangement uses TRBV12-3 or TRBV12-4 and TRBJ1-4; D is unclear. V lost 2 bases to trimming and J lost 17 bases, with 18 bases between them. The length of the CDR3 is 13 residues. The DNA for the CDR3 is TGTGCCAGCAGTTTATTGGAGGGTGAAATACTATTTTTT. Its translation: CASSLLEGEILFF.

Many counts were recorded for this clonotype. The V call is TRBV7-3, the J call TRBJ2-2; 12 bases map to TRBD2. The CDR3 has 16 amino acids. Germline CDR1 and CDR2: SGHTA and FQGTGA. Trimming at V came to 4 bases and at J to 4 bases, leaving 4 bases not matched to a gene. In DNA form, the CDR3 reads TGTGCCAGCAGCTCCCTAGCGGGGGGGCGCACCGGGGAGCTGTTTTTT. Its protein product is CASSSLAGGRTGELFF. The full variable domain, its missing parts supplied by reference TRBV7-3 and TRBJ2-2, is GAGVSQTPSNKVTEKGKYVELRCDPISGHTALYWYRQSLGQGPEFLIYFQGTGAADDSGLPNDRFFAVRPEGSVSTLKIQRTERGDSAVYLCASSSLAGGRTGELFFGEGSRLTVL.

This clonotype has a single count. The J gene is TRBJ2-3, the V gene TRBV20-1; 14 bases map to TRBD2. The germline V gene has CDR1 DFQATT and CDR2 SNEGSKA (reference sequence). J gave up 6 bases and V 6 bases, and 8 bases lay outside the gene matches. The CDR3 spans 15 residues. In DNA form, the CDR3 reads TGCAGTGCCCGGACTAGCGGGAGGTCCGGCGATACGCAGTATTTT. It translates to CSARTSGRSGDTQYF.

This clonotype was counted ten times or more. This chain's CDR3 is CARSVKREAYNEQFF. The CDR3 DNA is TGTGCCAGAAGCGTAAAGCGGGAGGCGTACAATGAGCAGTTCTTC. The V and J genes are TRBV5-3 and TRBJ2-1, with TRBD2 matching 9 bases. TRBV5-3 is known as an ORF, though its function is uncertain. The CDR3 has 15 amino acids. V shed 4 bases and J 4 bases; nucleotides not matched to a gene: 6.

In this sample, this clonotype turned up many times. The chain is built from TRBV7-2 and TRBJ1-2; D is perhaps TRBD1 (5 bases). Looked up from germline, CDR1 is SGHTA and CDR2 is FQGNSA. V gave up 5 bases and J gave up 5 bases, with 21 bases separating them. The CDR3 has 16 residues. The DNA of the CDR3 is TGTGCCAGCAGCCAAAGGGGAGGACGGAACTTTTATGGCTACACCTTC. Protein product: CASSQRGGRNFYGYTF.

This clonotype was counted many times. V gene TRBV4-2 combines with J gene TRBJ1-1; TRBD1 might be the D (5 bases). V lost 3 bases and J lost 10, with 18 bases in between. This CDR3 region has 14 residues. Per germline, CDR1 LGHNA and CDR2 YNFKEQ. The CDR3 here is CASSQVGTPEGAFF. The CDR3 region has the DNA TGTGCCAGCAGCCAGGTAGGGACCCCCGAGGGAGCTTTCTTT.